This T cell receptor (beta chain) emerged from a study of blood T cell repertoires in COVID-19. As for the study in general: Both acute and convalescent COVID-19 samples were obtained from the United States, Italy and Spain. T cells, B-cell-depleted T cells, or PBMCs provided the cDNA or gDNA that served as material.

This table comes from immunoSEQ multiplex PCR, and its TCRdb copy is limited to in-frame clones, with some not included. The table has 150,000 to 200,000 clones, around 81% seen once; the top ten hold under 3%. V was pared by 0 bases and J by 0 bases, with 12 bases between. This CDR3 comprises 16 residues. CDR1 is SGHNT, CDR2 YYREEE, per germline (reference sequence). This receptor was identified in a human donor with acute or convalescent COVID-19. The donor label of this sample is uncertain. The chain recombines TRBV5-4 with TRBJ1-1; perhaps TRBD1 as D (5 bases). The sequenced sample was peripheral blood. In nucleotides, the CDR3 is TGTGCCAGCAGCTTGGAACCAGGGAGGATGAACACTGAAGCTTTCTTT. It translates to CASSLEPGRMNTEAFF.